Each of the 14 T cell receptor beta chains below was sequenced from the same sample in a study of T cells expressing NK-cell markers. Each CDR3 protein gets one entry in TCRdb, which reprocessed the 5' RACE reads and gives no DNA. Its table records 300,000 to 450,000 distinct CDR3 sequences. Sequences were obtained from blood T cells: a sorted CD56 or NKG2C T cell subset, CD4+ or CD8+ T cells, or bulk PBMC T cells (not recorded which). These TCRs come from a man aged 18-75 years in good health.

The CDR3 sequence: CASSIGTQSRADTQYF. V usage is TRBV5-1 and J usage is TRBJ2-3; TCRdb indicates TRBD2, and absent DNA this call remains unverified. CDR3 size: 16 residues. Germline CDR1 and CDR2: SGHRS and YFSETQ.

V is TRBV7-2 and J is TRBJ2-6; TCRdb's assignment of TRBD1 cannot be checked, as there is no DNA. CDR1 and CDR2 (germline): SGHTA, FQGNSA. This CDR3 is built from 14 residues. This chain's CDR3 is CASSHPRQRNVLTF.

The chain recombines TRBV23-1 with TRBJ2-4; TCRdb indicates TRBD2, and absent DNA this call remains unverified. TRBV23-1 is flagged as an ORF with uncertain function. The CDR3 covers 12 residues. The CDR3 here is CASSRDEGIQYF.

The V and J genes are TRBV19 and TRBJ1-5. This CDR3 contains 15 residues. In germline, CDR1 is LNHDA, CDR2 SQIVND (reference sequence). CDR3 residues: CASTEGGVSNQPQHF.

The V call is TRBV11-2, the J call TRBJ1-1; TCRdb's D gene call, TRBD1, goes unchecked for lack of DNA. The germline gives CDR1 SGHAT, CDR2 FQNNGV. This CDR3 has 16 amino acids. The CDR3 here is CASSLDGRVTNTEAFF.

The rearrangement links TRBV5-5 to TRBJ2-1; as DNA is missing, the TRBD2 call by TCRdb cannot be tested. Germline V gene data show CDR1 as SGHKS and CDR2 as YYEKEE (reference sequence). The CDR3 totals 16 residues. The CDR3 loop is CASTSKGPDSYNEQFF.

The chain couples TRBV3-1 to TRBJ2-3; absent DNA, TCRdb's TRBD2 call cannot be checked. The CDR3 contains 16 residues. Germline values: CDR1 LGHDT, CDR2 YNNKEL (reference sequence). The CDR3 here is CASRPGRARGANTQYF.

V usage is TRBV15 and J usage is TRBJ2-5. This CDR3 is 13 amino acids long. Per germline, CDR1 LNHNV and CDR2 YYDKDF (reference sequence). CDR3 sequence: CATSRGRGETQYF.

CDR3 sequence: CASSTRQGLLNTEAFF. This chain connects TRBV18 to TRBJ1-1; TCRdb's assignment of TRBD1 cannot be checked, as there is no DNA. Germline values: CDR1 KGHSH, CDR2 LQKENI. CDR3 length equals 16 residues.

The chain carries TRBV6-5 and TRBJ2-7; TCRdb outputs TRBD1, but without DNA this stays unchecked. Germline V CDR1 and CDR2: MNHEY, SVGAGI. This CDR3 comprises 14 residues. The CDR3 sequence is CASSYRQGAYEQYF.

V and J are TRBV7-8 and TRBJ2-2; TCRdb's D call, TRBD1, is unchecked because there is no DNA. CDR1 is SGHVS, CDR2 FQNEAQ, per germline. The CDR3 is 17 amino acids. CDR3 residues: CASSRRGGQINTGELFF.

The CDR3 loop is CSARHLQRDYEQYF. J is TRBJ2-7 and V is TRBV20-1; with no DNA, the TCRdb D assignment of TRBD1 cannot be verified. Looked up from germline, CDR1 is DFQATT and CDR2 is SNEGSKA (reference sequence). This CDR3 comprises 14 residues.

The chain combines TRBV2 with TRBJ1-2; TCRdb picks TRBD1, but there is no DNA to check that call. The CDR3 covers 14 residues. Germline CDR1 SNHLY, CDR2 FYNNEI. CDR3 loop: CASSKQGWDYGYTF.

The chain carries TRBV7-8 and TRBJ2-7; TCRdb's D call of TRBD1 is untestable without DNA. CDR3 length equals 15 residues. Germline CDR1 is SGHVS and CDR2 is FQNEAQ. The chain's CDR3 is CASSLAGAVGHEQYF.